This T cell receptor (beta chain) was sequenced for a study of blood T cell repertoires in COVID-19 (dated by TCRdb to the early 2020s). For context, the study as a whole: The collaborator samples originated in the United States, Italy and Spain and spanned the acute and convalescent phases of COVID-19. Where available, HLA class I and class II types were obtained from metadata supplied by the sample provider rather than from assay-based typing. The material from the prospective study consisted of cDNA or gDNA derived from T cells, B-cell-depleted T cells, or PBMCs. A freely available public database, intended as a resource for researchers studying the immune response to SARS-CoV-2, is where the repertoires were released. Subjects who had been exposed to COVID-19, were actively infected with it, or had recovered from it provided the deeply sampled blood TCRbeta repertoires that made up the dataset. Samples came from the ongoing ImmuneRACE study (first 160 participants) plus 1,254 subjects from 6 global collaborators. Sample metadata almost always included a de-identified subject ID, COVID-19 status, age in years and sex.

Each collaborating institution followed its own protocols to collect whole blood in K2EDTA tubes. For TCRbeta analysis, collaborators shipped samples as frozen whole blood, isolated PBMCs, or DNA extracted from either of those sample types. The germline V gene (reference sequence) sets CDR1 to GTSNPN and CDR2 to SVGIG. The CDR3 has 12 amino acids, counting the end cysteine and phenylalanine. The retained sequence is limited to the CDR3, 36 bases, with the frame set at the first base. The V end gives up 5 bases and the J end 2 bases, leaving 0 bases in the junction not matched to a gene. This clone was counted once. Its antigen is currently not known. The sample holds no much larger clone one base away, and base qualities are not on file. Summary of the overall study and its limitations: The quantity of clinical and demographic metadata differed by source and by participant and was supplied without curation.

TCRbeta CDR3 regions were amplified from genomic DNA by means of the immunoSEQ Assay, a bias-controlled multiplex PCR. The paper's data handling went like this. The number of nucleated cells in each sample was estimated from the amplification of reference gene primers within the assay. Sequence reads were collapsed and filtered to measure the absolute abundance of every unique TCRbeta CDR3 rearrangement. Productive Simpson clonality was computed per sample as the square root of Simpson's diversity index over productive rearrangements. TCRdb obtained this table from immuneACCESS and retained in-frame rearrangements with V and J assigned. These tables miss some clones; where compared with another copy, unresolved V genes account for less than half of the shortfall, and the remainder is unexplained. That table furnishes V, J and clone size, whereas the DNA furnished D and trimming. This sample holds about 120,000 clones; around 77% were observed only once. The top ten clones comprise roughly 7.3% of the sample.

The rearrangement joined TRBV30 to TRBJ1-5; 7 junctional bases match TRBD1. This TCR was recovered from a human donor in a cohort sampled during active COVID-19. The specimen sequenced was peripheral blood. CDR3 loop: CAWDRGNQPQHF. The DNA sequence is TGTGCCTGGGACAGGGGCAATCAGCCCCAGCATTTT.